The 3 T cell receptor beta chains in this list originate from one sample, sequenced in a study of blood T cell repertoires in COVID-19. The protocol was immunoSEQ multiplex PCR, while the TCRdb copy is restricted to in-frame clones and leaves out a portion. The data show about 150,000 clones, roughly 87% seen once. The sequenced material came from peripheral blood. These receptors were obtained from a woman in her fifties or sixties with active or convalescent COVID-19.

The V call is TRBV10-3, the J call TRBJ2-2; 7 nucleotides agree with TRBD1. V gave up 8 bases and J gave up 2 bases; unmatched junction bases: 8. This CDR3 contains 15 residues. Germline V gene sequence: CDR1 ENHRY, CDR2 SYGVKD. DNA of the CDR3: TGTGCCATCGGGCCCGGGACAGCAAACACCGGGGAGCTGTTTTTT. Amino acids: CAIGPGTANTGELFF.

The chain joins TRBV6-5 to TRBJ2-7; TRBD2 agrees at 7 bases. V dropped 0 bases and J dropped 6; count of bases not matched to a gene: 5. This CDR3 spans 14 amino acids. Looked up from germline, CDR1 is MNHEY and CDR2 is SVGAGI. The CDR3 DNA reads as TGTGCCAGCAGTTACTCTTCGGGAGGCGTCGAGCAGTACTTC. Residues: CASSYSSGGVEQYF.

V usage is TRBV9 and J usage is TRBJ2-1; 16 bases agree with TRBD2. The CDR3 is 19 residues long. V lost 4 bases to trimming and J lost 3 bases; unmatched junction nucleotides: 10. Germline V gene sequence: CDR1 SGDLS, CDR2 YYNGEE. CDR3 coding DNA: TGTGCCAGCAGCCCCGGGGGACTAGCGGGGGGGCCCCACTACAATGAGCAGTTCTTC. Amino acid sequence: CASSPGGLAGGPHYNEQFF.